These 32 T cell receptor beta chains share one sample of origin, sequenced in a study of cytomegalovirus exposure and HLA in healthy donors. Vbeta (60) and Jbeta (13) primers were used in the PCR. TCRdb's table, derived via immunoSEQ multiplex PCR, lists solely in-frame clones and lacks some. Its table lists some 130,000 clones. Material for sequencing was PBMCs. The origin of the receptors is a man younger than 35 in good health and CMV-seronegative.

The rearrangement uses TRBV25-1 and TRBJ2-5; no firm D call. CDR3 size: 15 residues. Germline V CDR1 and CDR2: MGHDK, SYGVNS. V was trimmed by 4 bases and J by 3 bases, leaving 15 bases between them. The DNA for the CDR3 is TGTGCCAGCAGTGGATGGGCAGCATCGAAAGAGACCCAGTACTTC. Protein product: CASSGWAASKETQYF.

The chain employs TRBV2 and TRBJ1-2; TRBD1 aligns across 8 bases. CDR1 and CDR2 (germline): SNHLY, FYNNEI. This CDR3 is built from 16 residues. The V and J ends lost 3 bases and 0 bases, in that order; junction bases with no gene match: 6. The CDR3 DNA reads TGTGCCAGCAGTGACCGAGACAGGGGTCCTAACTATGGCTACACCTTC. Encoded protein: CASSDRDRGPNYGYTF. Looking up the rest from reference TRBV2 and TRBJ1-2 gives the full variable domain: EPEVTQTPSHQVTQMGQEVILRCVPISNHLYFYWYRQILGQKVEFLVSFYNNEISEKSEIFDDQFSVERPDGSNFTLKIRSTKLEDSAMYFCASSDRDRGPNYGYTFGSGTRLTVV.

In DNA, the CDR3 is TGTGCCAGCAGCCGCGGACTAGCGGGAGGAGTAACAGATACGCAGTATTTT. Translating gives CASSRGLAGGVTDTQYF. The gene calls are TRBV11-3 and TRBJ2-3, with TRBD2 matching over 14 bases. The V segment lost 5 bases and the J segment 3 bases; nucleotides outside the gene matches: 7. Germline V lookup: CDR1 SGHNT, CDR2 YENEEA. The CDR3 runs 17 residues. The entire variable domain, with the rest obtained from reference TRBV11-3 and TRBJ2-3, is as follows: EAGVVQSPRYKIIEKKQPVAFWCNPISGHNTLYWYLQNLGQGPELLIRYENEEAVDDSQLPKDRFSAERLKGVDSTLKIQPAELGDSAVYLCASSRGLAGGVTDTQYFGPGTRLTVL.

The CDR3 nucleotides read TGTGCCAGCAGTCCGGGACTAGCGGGGGGGGAGGAGCAGTACTTC. It specifies CASSPGLAGGEEQYF. This chain links TRBV27 with TRBJ2-7, with 16 bases aligning to TRBD2. With 5 bases clipped from V and 7 bases from J, the junction kept 5 bases outside the gene matches. The germline V gene encodes CDR1 MNHEY and CDR2 SMNVEV (reference sequence). The CDR3 consists of 15 residues.

The chain is built from TRBV19 and TRBJ2-7; 9 bases match TRBD1. The germline V gene has CDR1 LNHDA and CDR2 SQIVND (reference sequence). The CDR3 totals 13 residues. The V and J ends lost 10 bases and 4 bases, in that order; junction bases with no gene match: 8. CDR3 DNA sequence: TGTGCCACCCAAAGGACAGGGGATTACGAGCAGTACTTC. Translating it yields CATQRTGDYEQYF.

The chain links TRBV28 to TRBJ2-5; possibly TRBD2 for D (6 bases). CDR1 is MDHEN, CDR2 SYDVKM, per germline. V shed 8 bases and J shed 1 base, with 8 bases lying between them. The CDR3 has 12 residues. The CDR3 loop reads CASRGIQETQYF. In nucleotides, the CDR3 is TGTGCCAGCCGGGGGATCCAAGAGACCCAGTACTTC. Variable domain in full (rest from reference TRBV28 and TRBJ2-5): DVKVTQSSRYLVKRTGEKVFLECVQDMDHENMFWYRQDPGLGLRLIYFSYDVKMKEKGDIPEGYSVSREKKERFSLILESASTNQTSMYLCASRGIQETQYFGPGTRLLVL.

The chain has TRBV5-1 and TRBJ1-4; TRBD1 matches 7 bases. V shed 2 bases, J shed 7 bases, and the junction held 5 bases outside the gene matches. The CDR3 consists of 14 residues. Per germline, CDR1 SGHRS and CDR2 YFSETQ. CDR3 DNA sequence: TGCGCCAGCAGCTTAGACTACAGGGGTGAAAAACTGTTTTTT. It yields the protein CASSLDYRGEKLFF.

As for this clone: Other DNA sequences in the same sample also yield this CDR3. This chain uses TRBV5-1 with TRBJ2-7, with a possible D match to TRBD2 (6 bases). Trimming took 2 bases from V and 4 from J, leaving 7 bases between them. The CDR3 covers 12 residues. Looked up from germline, CDR1 is SGHRS and CDR2 is YFSETQ. CDR3 loop: CASSLGTYEQYF. CDR3 DNA: TGCGCCAGCAGCTTAGGGACTTACGAGCAGTACTTC. The full variable domain, in which reference TRBV5-1 and TRBJ2-7 provide the parts outside the CDR3, is KAGVTQTPRYLIKTRGQQVTLSCSPISGHRSVSWYQQTPGQGLQFLFEYFSETQRNKGNFPGRFSGRQFSNSRSEMNVSTLELGDSALYLCASSLGTYEQYFGPGTRLTVT.

The genes are TRBV19 and TRBJ2-2; D is unresolved. Between the trimmed V and J ends, which lost 10 bases and 1 base, there was a span of 13 bases. Germline CDR1 is LNHDA and CDR2 is SQIVND (reference sequence). This CDR3 has 14 residues. This chain's CDR3 is CATTIHRNTGELFF. The CDR3 DNA is TGTGCCACTACCATTCATAGGAACACCGGGGAGCTGTTTTTT.

This sequence joins TRBV7-2 and TRBJ2-7, with D perhaps matching TRBD1 (6 bases). V lost 5 bases and J lost 1, with 12 bases in between. The germline V gene encodes CDR1 SGHTA and CDR2 FQGNSA. This CDR3 is 14 amino acids long. The CDR3 loop is CASSPTGPSYEQYF. The CDR3 DNA reads TGTGCCAGCAGCCCGACAGGCCCGTCCTACGAGCAGTACTTC.

This chain links TRBV7-9 with TRBJ1-2, with unresolved D. V lost 1 base, J lost 1 base, and 7 bases lay in between. The CDR3 runs 14 residues. CDR1 and CDR2 (germline): SEHNR, FQNEAQ (reference sequence). The CDR3 loop reads CASSLDSNNYGYTF. In DNA, the CDR3 is TGTGCCAGCAGCTTAGACAGCAATAACTATGGCTACACCTTC.

The V call is TRBV6-1, the J call TRBJ2-7; the match to TRBD1 covers 9 bases. Trimming cost V 2 bases and J 1 base; bases outside gene matches: 3. The CDR3 totals 15 residues. Germline loops: CDR1 MNHNS, CDR2 SASEGT. The CDR3 region is CASSESGTGSYEQYF. CDR3 in DNA: TGTGCCAGCAGTGAAAGCGGGACAGGGTCCTACGAGCAGTACTTC.

V and J are TRBV28 and TRBJ1-2, with D uncertain. With 5 bases removed from V and 6 bases from J, the gap between germline ends came to 4 bases. This CDR3 contains 10 residues. Germline V gene data show CDR1 as MDHEN and CDR2 as SYDVKM. The CDR3 DNA reads as TGTGCCAGCAGTGCGGATGGCTACACCTTC. Translating it yields CASSADGYTF.

V is TRBV15 and J is TRBJ2-6; D ambiguous. The V end was cut by 0 bases, the J end by 0 bases, with 9 bases between. This CDR3 spans 17 amino acids. From germline, CDR1 is LNHNV and CDR2 YYDKDF (reference sequence). The CDR3 reads CATSREGSYSGANVLTF. CDR3 sequence (DNA): TGTGCCACCAGCAGAGAGGGCAGCTACTCTGGGGCCAACGTCCTGACTTTC.

About this clone itself: At the DNA level, this CDR3 is encoded by other sequences in the same sample as well. The chain carries TRBV5-1 and TRBJ1-4; D possibly corresponds to TRBD1 (6 bases). Trimming stripped 0 bases from V and 3 bases from J, with 6 bases between. The length of the CDR3 is 14 residues. The germline CDR1 and CDR2 sequences are SGHRS and YFSETQ. CDR3 protein: CASSLGTANEKLFF. The CDR3 region has the DNA TGCGCCAGCAGCTTGGGGACAGCTAATGAAAAACTGTTTTTT.

The V call is TRBV2, the J call TRBJ2-5, with 7 bases aligning to TRBD2. The DNA end is a closer match to TRBJ2-7, so the J assignment may be wrong. CDR1 is SNHLY and CDR2 is FYNNEI in the germline V gene. The CDR3 is 13 amino acids. This CDR3 is CASNRGGSYEQYF. The CDR3 nucleotides are TGTGCCAGCAATCGCGGCGGGAGTTACGAGCAGTACTTC.

This chain links TRBV28 with TRBJ1-2; 9 positions match TRBD1. The CDR3 extends over 13 amino acids. V was pared by 6 bases and J by 7 bases, with 6 bases of the junction left unmatched. CDR1 is MDHEN, CDR2 SYDVKM, per germline. The CDR3 here is CASRSGTGSGYTF. The DNA of the CDR3 is TGTGCCAGCAGGTCCGGGACAGGGAGTGGCTACACCTTC.

The chain recombines TRBV7-9 with TRBJ1-6, with 7 bases that match TRBD1. V lost 5 bases, J lost 7 bases, and 8 bases stayed unmatched. The CDR3 covers 15 residues. Looked up from germline, CDR1 is SEHNR and CDR2 is FQNEAQ (reference sequence). CDR3 DNA sequence: TGTGCCAGCAGCAAGGAGGGGGCTAGGAATTCACCCCTCCACTTT. Its protein product is CASSKEGARNSPLHF. The full variable domain, with the rest looked up from reference TRBV7-9 and TRBJ1-6, is DTGVSQNPRHKITKRGQNVTFRCDPISEHNRLYWYRQTLGQGPEFLTYFQNEAQLEKSRLLSDRFSAERPKGSFSTLEIQRTEQGDSAMYLCASSKEGARNSPLHFGNGTRLTVT.

CDR3 protein: CASSLTGVGYTF. In nucleotides, the CDR3 is TGTGCCAGCAGTCTAACAGGGGTTGGCTACACCTTC. The chain uses TRBV28 and TRBJ1-2; 7 nucleotides align to TRBD1. The germline V gene encodes CDR1 MDHEN and CDR2 SYDVKM. This CDR3 region has 12 residues. With 5 bases clipped from V and 7 bases from J, the junction kept 4 bases outside the gene matches.

This chain uses TRBV7-8 with TRBJ1-1; weak D call: TRBD1 (6 bases). Deletions cut 4 bases from V and 0 bases from J, with 15 bases between. The CDR3 contains 16 residues. From germline, CDR1 is SGHVS and CDR2 FQNEAQ. CDR3: CASSWKEGDMNTEAFF. The CDR3 DNA reads TGTGCCAGCAGCTGGAAAGAGGGGGATATGAACACTGAAGCTTTCTTT.

V usage is TRBV6-5 and J usage is TRBJ2-1; 10 bases map to TRBD1. CDR3 length equals 14 residues. V lost 5 bases, J lost 8 bases, and 6 bases stayed unmatched. Germline CDR1 and CDR2: MNHEY and SVGAGI. The CDR3 coding sequence is TGTGCCAGCAGTGGATGGGACAGGGGATATGAGCAGTTCTTC. Translated, it gives CASSGWDRGYEQFF.

The chain is built from TRBV14 and TRBJ1-2, with D unclear. Germline CDR1 reads SGHDN; CDR2 reads FVKESK. The CDR3 totals 14 residues. V was trimmed by 2 bases and J by 2 bases, leaving 9 bases between them. The CDR3 coding sequence is TGTGCCAGCAGCCAACCGGGAAGGAACTATGGCTACACCTTC. Translating it yields CASSQPGRNYGYTF.

V is TRBV7-9 and J is TRBJ2-7; D uncertain. CDR3 length: 15 residues. The V and J ends lost 2 bases and 5 bases respectively, with 16 bases between them. The germline V gene has CDR1 SEHNR and CDR2 FQNEAQ (reference sequence). In DNA, the CDR3 is TGTGCCAGCAGCTTATTCCCTGACTCCTTGAACGAGCAGTACTTC. Protein sequence: CASSLFPDSLNEQYF. Based on the CDR3 plus reference TRBV7-9 and TRBJ2-7, the full variable domain is DTGVSQNPRHKITKRGQNVTFRCDPISEHNRLYWYRQTLGQGPEFLTYFQNEAQLEKSRLLSDRFSAERPKGSFSTLEIQRTEQGDSAMYLCASSLFPDSLNEQYFGPGTRLTVT.

The chain carries TRBV19 and TRBJ1-2; D call uncertain. The CDR3 sequence is 12 residues long. CDR1 is LNHDA and CDR2 is SQIVND in the germline V gene (reference sequence). Trimming cost V 8 bases and J 6 bases, with 13 bases left between them. For the CDR3, the DNA is TGTGCCAGTCAAGACTCACCGCATGGCTACACCTTC. Amino acid sequence: CASQDSPHGYTF. Full variable domain (outside the CDR3, taken from reference TRBV19 and TRBJ1-2): DGGITQSPKYLFRKEGQNVTLSCEQNLNHDAMYWYRQDPGQGLRLIYYSQIVNDFQKGDIAEGYSVSREKKESFPLTVTSAQKNPTAFYLCASQDSPHGYTFGSGTRLTVV.

The rearrangement joins TRBV7-2 to TRBJ1-2; D unclear. The CDR3 is made up of 14 amino acids. V was trimmed by 3 bases and J by 5 bases, leaving 13 bases between them. In germline, CDR1 is SGHTA, CDR2 FQGNSA. This chain's CDR3 is CASSFNSNNYGYTF. CDR3 coding DNA: TGTGCCAGCAGCTTTAACAGCAACAATTATGGCTACACCTTC.

CDR3 DNA: TGTGCCGCGGGAAGATTCTACAATGAGCAGTTCTTC. Translating it yields CAAGRFYNEQFF. J is TRBJ2-1 and V is TRBV10-3, with D possibly being TRBD2 (6 bases). CDR1 and CDR2 (germline): ENHRY, SYGVKD. Trimming removed 11 bases from V and 3 bases from J, with 11 bases in between. There are 12 residues in the CDR3.

The V gene is TRBV7-2, the J gene TRBJ1-1, with 9 nucleotides matching TRBD1. CDR3 size: 14 residues. Looked up from germline, CDR1 is SGHTA and CDR2 is FQGNSA. The ends lost 5 bases at V and 4 bases at J; junction bases unmatched: 5. CDR3 protein: CASSIRQGGTEAFF. The CDR3 DNA sequence: TGTGCCAGCAGCATAAGACAGGGGGGCACTGAAGCTTTCTTT.

The chain uses TRBV27 and TRBJ1-1; no reliable D call. This CDR3 has 13 amino acids. Between the trimmed V and J ends, which lost 3 bases and 7 bases, there was a span of 12 bases. Germline assignment: CDR1 MNHEY and CDR2 SMNVEV (reference sequence). The CDR3 sequence is CASSLGREGEAFF. DNA for the CDR3: TGTGCCAGCAGTTTGGGTCGGGAAGGTGAAGCTTTCTTT.

The gene calls are TRBV7-2 and TRBJ2-4; the match to TRBD1 covers 8 bases. V was clipped by 5 bases and J by 1 base; unmatched bases: 4. Per germline, CDR1 SGHTA and CDR2 FQGNSA. The CDR3 spans 15 residues. The CDR3 DNA is TGTGCCAGCAGCCCCCGACAGGGGGCCAAAAACATTCAGTACTTC. Residues: CASSPRQGAKNIQYF.

The chain uses TRBV2 and TRBJ2-2, with TRBD1 identical over 10 bases. V dropped 11 bases and J dropped 9; count of bases not matched to a gene: 9. This CDR3 is built from 13 residues. Germline CDR1 reads SNHLY; CDR2 reads FYNNEI. CDR3: CAGTRDRGRELFF. The CDR3 nucleotides read TGTGCCGGAACCCGGGACAGGGGCCGGGAGCTGTTTTTT.

CDR3 bases: TGTGCCAGCAGCCCAGGAAGACAGGGGGGCGGTGAAGCTTTCTTT. Protein: CASSPGRQGGGEAFF. The chain recombines TRBV7-9 with TRBJ1-1; 9 nucleotides line up with TRBD1. Germline trimming cut 5 bases from V and 7 bases from J; bases unmatched to any gene: 11. The CDR3 length is 15 residues. Germline CDR1 is SEHNR and CDR2 is FQNEAQ (reference sequence).

The chain uses TRBV29-1 and TRBJ1-4; TRBD1 aligns across 7 bases. After removal of 6 bases from V and 8 bases from J, the junction contained 3 bases not matched to a gene. Germline V CDR1 and CDR2: SQVTM, ANQGSEA. This CDR3 spans 11 amino acids. CDR3 protein: CSVDREEKLFF. The CDR3 region has the DNA TGCAGCGTCGACAGGGAAGAAAAACTGTTTTTT.